Listed below are T cell receptor beta chains from one sample, sequenced in a study of cytomegalovirus exposure and HLA in healthy donors. TCRdb's copy holds only in-frame clones and misses some; the assay was immunoSEQ multiplex PCR. The sample lists 140,000 to 150,000 clones, over 75% occurring once. The sequenced sample was PBMCs. These receptors originate from a woman between 25 and 40 years old in good health and CMV-seronegative. Both conserved end residues are part of each CDR3. D genes are given only for firm matches. Some rows have no size entry. The others give once, few or many, or a class for an expanded clone.

-	-	TRBV20-1	TRBJ1-1	TGCAGTGCTAGGGGGGGCACTGAAGCTTTCTTT	CSARGGTEAFF
TRBD1	-	TRBV6-1	TRBJ2-2	TGTGCCAGCAGTCCCCACAGGGGGACCGGGGAGCTGTTTTTT	CASSPHRGTGELFF
-	-	TRBV30	TRBJ1-6	TGTGCCTGGAGTGTAGGAAAGGGGGGGTATAATTCACCCCTCCACTTT	CAWSVGKGGYNSPLHF
-	-	TRBV6-5	TRBJ2-7	TGTGCCGTAGGGGACGAGCAGTACTTC	CAVGDEQYF
-	-	TRBV19	TRBJ1-4	TGTGCCAGTAGTATGAGACAGGATAATGAAAAACTGTTTTTT	CASSMRQDNEKLFF
-	-	TRBV5-1	TRBJ1-2	TGCGCCAGCAGCTTGGAACGGTCTAACTATGGCTACACCTTC	CASSLERSNYGYTF
TRBD1	-	TRBV19	TRBJ1-1	TGTGCCAGTAGGACAGGGGGCACTGAAGCTTTCTTT	CASRTGGTEAFF
TRBD1	-	TRBV7-8	TRBJ1-3	TGTGCCAGCAGTTACAGGGGCTCTGGAAACACCATATATTTT	CASSYRGSGNTIYF
TRBD2	few	TRBV5-1	TRBJ2-5	TGCGCCAGCAGCGAGCGGGGGGGATTCGGAGAGACCCAGTACTTC	CASSERGGFGETQYF
-	-	TRBV7-9	TRBJ2-4	TGTGCCAGCAGTGTCGGTGCCAAAAACATTCAGTACTTC	CASSVGAKNIQYF
TRBD2	-	TRBV5-4	TRBJ2-7	TGTGCCAGCCGGTCGGCGGGGGGCCCCTACGAGCAGTACTTC	CASRSAGGPYEQYF
-	-	TRBV23-1	TRBJ1-3	TGCGCCAGCAGTCAACGCAGGGAGGCTGGAAACACCATATATTTT	CASSQRREAGNTIYF
-	-	TRBV5-1	TRBJ2-1	TGCGCCAGCAGCTGGTACAGGGATGCTGAGCAGTTCTTC	CASSWYRDAEQFF
-	-	TRBV7-3	TRBJ2-6	TGTGCCAGCAGCGCCATGGGACTCTCTGGGGCCAACGTCCTGACTTTC	CASSAMGLSGANVLTF
-	few	TRBV4-1	TRBJ1-6	TGCGCCAGCAGCAGGATCGACGAAGGGGCAGGTAATTCACCCCTCCACTTT	CASSRIDEGAGNSPLHF